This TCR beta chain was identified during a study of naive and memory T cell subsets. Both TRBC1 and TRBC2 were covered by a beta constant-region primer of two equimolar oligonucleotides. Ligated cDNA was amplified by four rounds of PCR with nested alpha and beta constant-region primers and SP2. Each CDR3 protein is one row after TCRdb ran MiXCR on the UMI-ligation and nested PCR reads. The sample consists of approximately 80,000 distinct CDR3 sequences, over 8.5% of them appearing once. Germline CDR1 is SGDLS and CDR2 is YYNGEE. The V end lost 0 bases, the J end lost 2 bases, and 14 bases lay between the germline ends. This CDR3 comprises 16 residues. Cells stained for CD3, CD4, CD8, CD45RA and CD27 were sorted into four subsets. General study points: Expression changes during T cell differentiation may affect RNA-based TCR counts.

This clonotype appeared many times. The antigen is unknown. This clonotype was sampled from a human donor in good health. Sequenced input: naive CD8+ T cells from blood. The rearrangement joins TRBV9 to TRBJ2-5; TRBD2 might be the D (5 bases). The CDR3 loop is CASSVGGQRAQETQYF. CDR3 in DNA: TGTGCCAGCAGCGTAGGAGGGCAGCGCGCTCAAGAGACCCAGTACTTC.